The T cell receptor beta chain described here comes from a study of blood T cell repertoires in COVID-19. Per the original methods: Using reference gene primer amplification, nucleated cell counts were estimated. Sequencing was performed with immunoSEQ multiplex PCR; in TCRdb, only in-frame clones are kept and a portion is missing. The V and J calls and clone size were taken over from that table, and D and trimming were inferred from the DNA. The top ten clones hold around 6.3% of a sample with about 370,000 clones, around 89% of them seen once. This CDR3 comprises 17 residues. Losses at the gene ends were 4 bases for V and 1 base for J; bases not matched to a gene: 9. The germline CDR1 and CDR2 sequences are SGHDT and YYEEEE.

The specimen sequenced was peripheral blood. The rearrangement joins TRBV5-6 to TRBJ2-7; 12 bases are a match to TRBD1. The TCR was taken from a man younger than 35 with active or convalescent COVID-19. CDR3 loop: CASSPPGQGARSYEQYF. The CDR3, as DNA: TGTGCCAGCAGCCCCCCGGGACAGGGGGCAAGGTCCTACGAGCAGTACTTC.